A single sample gave rise to the 31 T cell receptor beta chains below, sequenced in a study of blood T cells in healthy people across ages. Combining a sample-barcoded 5' primer with a J-beta primer mix, a second PCR ran for about 7 to 11 cycles. TCRdb processed the 5' RACE reads anew with MiXCR; each CDR3 protein has one entry. The data contain 700,000 to 900,000 distinct CDR3 sequences, around half of them seen just once; the ten biggest clones take up under 50%. Specimen: blood. Receptors originate from a man at least 80 years old in good health.

This clonotype appeared a few times. The chain combines TRBV24-1 with TRBJ1-2; D remains unclear. The CDR3 spans 14 residues. V lost 1 base to trimming and J lost 4 bases, with 9 bases between them. The V gene's germline CDR1 is KGHDR and CDR2 SFDVKD. CDR3 protein: CATSDFPTGYGYTF. Written as DNA, the CDR3 is TGTGCCACCAGTGATTTCCCGACTGGCTATGGCTACACCTTC.

The rearrangement links TRBV29-1 to TRBJ2-3; no clear D. Germline CDR1 SQVTM, CDR2 ANQGSEA. The CDR3 runs 17 residues. V was pared by 0 bases and J by 0 bases, with 16 bases between. In DNA form, the CDR3 reads TGCAGCGTTGAAGATCTTATTGAGGCCCCTAGCACAGATACGCAGTATTTT. Residues: CSVEDLIEAPSTDTQYF.

The genes are TRBV29-1 and TRBJ2-7; D may be TRBD2 (6 bases). The V end lost 5 bases, the J end lost 5 bases, and 19 bases lay between the germline ends. Germline CDR1 is SQVTM and CDR2 is ANQGSEA. CDR3 size: 14 residues. The CDR3, as DNA: TGCAGCGTTCAGATAACGGGGGTCGGCGACGAGCAGTACTTC. Protein: CSVQITGVGDEQYF.

The chain combines TRBV18 with TRBJ1-6; D gene unclear. Germline values: CDR1 KGHSH, CDR2 LQKENI. There are 15 residues in the CDR3. Trimming took 1 base from V and 5 from J, leaving 9 bases between them. In DNA form, the CDR3 reads TGTGCCAGCTCACCACAAACTGCGGATAATTCACCCCTCCACTTT. It specifies CASSPQTADNSPLHF.

The rearrangement uses TRBV20-1 and TRBJ2-5; tentatively, D is TRBD1 (6 bases). The CDR3 extends over 16 amino acids. Germline CDR1 reads DFQATT; CDR2 reads SNEGSKA (reference sequence). V lost 5 bases, J lost 5 bases, and 24 bases lay in between. CDR3 in amino acids: CSAAPGQGDFQETQYF. Written as DNA, the CDR3 is TGCAGTGCTGCTCCGGGACAAGGGGATTTCCAGGAGACCCAGTACTTC.

This clonotype was detected a few times. This chain links TRBV6-5 with TRBJ2-1; D possibly corresponds to TRBD2 (6 bases). CDR1 MNHEY and CDR2 SVGAGI come from the germline V gene. V lost 6 bases and J lost 6, with 15 bases in between. There are 14 residues in the CDR3. The CDR3 DNA follows: TGTGCCAGCAGCCGGGAGCCCAAGCTCAATGAGCAGTTCTTC. Translating gives CASSREPKLNEQFF.

V gene TRBV28 combines with J gene TRBJ2-5; the D is unclear. CDR1 is MDHEN and CDR2 is SYDVKM in the germline V gene. V was clipped by 5 bases and J by 0 bases, with 16 bases between them. CDR3 length: 16 residues. The CDR3 DNA sequence: TGTGCCAGCAGTCTCCCCCCCGGGCAGAACCAAGAGACCCAGTACTTC. As protein: CASSLPPGQNQETQYF.

The chain combines TRBV27 with TRBJ2-5, with D unclear. This CDR3 has 14 residues. The germline V gene has CDR1 MNHEY and CDR2 SMNVEV (reference sequence). The germline V and J ends were trimmed by 6 bases and 0 bases, with 11 bases remaining between them. The CDR3 protein is CASRTRRYQETQYF. CDR3 DNA sequence: TGTGCCAGCAGAACGAGAAGGTACCAAGAGACCCAGTACTTC.

The chain is built from TRBV6-6 and TRBJ2-6; the D gene is possibly TRBD2 (5 bases). This CDR3 is built from 17 residues. Trimming shortened V by 3 bases and J by 0 bases, and 12 bases separated the two germline ends. The V gene's germline CDR1 is MNHNY and CDR2 SVGAGI (reference sequence). CDR3 coding DNA: TGTGCCAGCAGTTATTTCGAGAGGGACTCTGGGGCCAACGTCCTGACTTTC. This codes for CASSYFERDSGANVLTF.

This clonotype was detected a few times. The gene calls are TRBV20-1 and TRBJ1-5; the match to TRBD1 covers 7 bases. Germline lookup yields CDR1 DFQATT and CDR2 SNEGSKA (reference sequence). Germline trimming cut 6 bases from V and 15 bases from J; bases unmatched to any gene: 11. The length of the CDR3 is 11 residues. CDR3 nucleotides: TGCAGTGCCGCTAGACAGGGCCTCCCGCATTTT. This sequence encodes CSAARQGLPHF.

This clonotype was detected a few times. This chain links TRBV29-1 with TRBJ2-5, with unresolved D. The CDR3 loop spans 11 amino acids. Germline V gives CDR1 SQVTM, CDR2 ANQGSEA. Trimming stripped 1 base from V and 5 bases from J, with 5 bases between. The CDR3 bases are TGCAGCGTTGAAGTAGGGGAGACCCAGTACTTC. This translates into CSVEVGETQYF.

V and J are TRBV6-5 and TRBJ2-3, with TRBD2 identical over 13 bases. Germline-derived CDR1 and CDR2 are MNHEY and SVGAGI. With V trimmed by 0 bases and J by 5 bases, 2 bases remained unmatched. The CDR3 consists of 16 residues. CDR3 in DNA: TGTGCCAGCAGTTACTCACGACTAGCGGGGGGAGATACGCAGTATTTT. As protein: CASSYSRLAGGDTQYF.

This clonotype was counted a few times. J is TRBJ2-4 and V is TRBV7-9; 7 nucleotides agree with TRBD2. The CDR3 sequence is 15 residues long. Trimming at V came to 5 bases and at J to 8 bases, leaving 12 bases not matched to a gene. Per germline, CDR1 SEHNR and CDR2 FQNEAQ (reference sequence). The CDR3 reads CASSPSGLRGYIQYF. The CDR3 DNA reads as TGTGCCAGCAGCCCTAGCGGCCTCCGGGGGTACATTCAGTACTTC. The full variable domain, completed using reference TRBV7-9 and TRBJ2-4, is DTGVSQNPRHKITKRGQNVTFRCDPISEHNRLYWYRQTLGQGPEFLTYFQNEAQLEKSRLLSDRFSAERPKGSFSTLEIQRTEQGDSAMYLCASSPSGLRGYIQYFGAGTRLSVL.

This chain links TRBV6-2 or TRBV6-3 with TRBJ2-1, with D uncertain. Trimming cost V 4 bases and J 7 bases, with 8 bases left between them. Germline values: CDR1 MNHEY, CDR2 SVGEGT. The CDR3 has 12 amino acids. Here the CDR3 reads CASSFGWNEQFF. The CDR3 DNA sequence: TGTGCCAGCAGTTTTGGGTGGAATGAGCAGTTCTTC.

The chain links TRBV7-3 to TRBJ2-1; no reliable D call. The length of the CDR3 is 14 residues. V lost 4 bases to trimming and J lost 5 bases, with 12 bases between them. The germline CDR1 and CDR2 sequences are SGHTA and FQGTGA. The CDR3 DNA sequence: TGTGCCAGCAGCTCAGGAAAGGGAAACAATGAGCAGTTCTTC. Its protein is CASSSGKGNNEQFF.

V is TRBV7-8 and J is TRBJ1-4; possible D gene TRBD1, 5 bases. This CDR3 is 16 amino acids long. Germline loops: CDR1 SGHVS, CDR2 FQNEAQ. V lost 5 bases, J lost 4 bases, and 17 bases lay in between. The CDR3 nucleotides are TGTGCCAGCAGCCCTTGGGGGGGTCCATATAATGAAAAACTGTTTTTT. Amino acid sequence: CASSPWGGPYNEKLFF. Full variable domain (rest looked up from reference TRBV7-8 and TRBJ1-4): GAGVSQSPRYKVAKRGQDVALRCDPISGHVSLFWYQQALGQGPEFLTYFQNEAQLDKSGLPSDRFFAERPEGSVSTLKIQRTQQEDSAVYLCASSPWGGPYNEKLFFGSGTQLSVL.

The chain links TRBV3-1 to TRBJ1-2; 7 bases match TRBD1. Germline loops: CDR1 LGHDT, CDR2 YNNKEL (reference sequence). CDR3 size: 14 residues. The V gene end was trimmed by 0 bases and the J gene end by 8 bases; junction bases not matched to a gene: 6. The CDR3 loop is CASSQDGTGVGYTF. Written as DNA, the CDR3 is TGTGCCAGCAGCCAAGATGGAACAGGGGTCGGCTACACCTTC.

The V and J genes are TRBV6-1 and TRBJ2-3; D remains unclear. CDR3 size: 12 residues. Germline V gene sequence: CDR1 MNHNS, CDR2 SASEGT. V was cut by 6 bases and J by 9 bases, with 13 bases left in between. The CDR3 reads CASSERSETQYF. The CDR3 region has the DNA TGTGCCAGCAGCGAAAGGAGTGAGACGCAGTATTTT.

This clonotype was found a few times. The chain is built from TRBV7-2 and TRBJ2-1; D call uncertain. The V gene's germline CDR1 is SGHTA and CDR2 FQGNSA. V was pared by 5 bases and J by 10 bases, with 18 bases between. The CDR3 is 14 residues long. The CDR3 reads CASSPTWVSAEQFF. The CDR3, as DNA: TGTGCCAGCAGCCCCACCTGGGTATCGGCGGAGCAGTTCTTC.

J is TRBJ2-1 and V is TRBV6-6; D perhaps matches TRBD2 (7 bases). Germline V CDR1 and CDR2: MNHNY, SVGAGI (reference sequence). The V and J ends lost 6 bases and 9 bases respectively, with 9 bases between them. The CDR3 has 11 amino acids. The CDR3 reads CASRGGGEQFF. CDR3 DNA: TGTGCCAGCAGGGGAGGGGGTGAGCAGTTCTTC.

This clonotype was counted only a few times. This chain links TRBV20-1 with TRBJ2-4, with 16 bases aligning to TRBD2. Germline CDR1 and CDR2: DFQATT and SNEGSKA (reference sequence). The CDR3 runs to 18 residues. Unmatched junction bases numbered 9, after V lost 4 bases and J lost 3 bases. The CDR3 loop is CSATGTSGRVRVKNIQYF. CDR3 coding DNA: TGCAGTGCTACCGGGACTAGCGGGAGGGTCCGAGTCAAAAACATTCAGTACTTC.

The chain couples TRBV7-2 to TRBJ2-7, with D perhaps being TRBD1 or TRBD2 (6 bases each). Per the germline V gene, CDR1 is SGHTA and CDR2 is FQGNSA. The CDR3 is 14 residues long. V dropped 6 bases and J dropped 0 bases, with 12 bases sitting between them. This CDR3 reads CASRGAGRSYEQYF. The CDR3 DNA follows: TGTGCCAGCAGGGGGGCGGGGCGCTCCTACGAGCAGTACTTC.

This clonotype was seen just once. The chain recombines TRBV6-2 or TRBV6-3 with TRBJ2-7, with D possibly being TRBD1 (6 bases). The V end was cut by 2 bases, the J end by 3 bases, with 17 bases between. Germline V CDR1 and CDR2: MNHEY, SVGEGT. This CDR3 has 16 residues. CDR3 loop: CASSYPTGRAIYEQYF. CDR3 nucleotides: TGTGCCAGCAGTTACCCCACAGGGAGAGCTATCTACGAGCAGTACTTC.

Only one count was recorded for this clonotype. The CDR3 here is CSVGHTNYGYTF. Written as DNA, the CDR3 is TGCAGCGTCGGACACACTAACTATGGCTACACCTTC. This rearrangement joins TRBV29-1 to TRBJ1-2; D may be TRBD1 (5 bases). The V and J ends lost 6 bases and 0 bases respectively, with 8 bases between them. Germline V gene sequence: CDR1 SQVTM, CDR2 ANQGSEA. This CDR3 is built from 12 residues.

The chain uses TRBV15 and TRBJ2-3, with D tentatively TRBD1 or TRBD2 (5 bases each). Germline V gene data show CDR1 as LNHNV and CDR2 as YYDKDF (reference sequence). CDR3 length: 18 residues. Trimming took 0 bases from V and 3 from J, leaving 19 bases between them. As DNA, the CDR3 is TGTGCCACCAGCAGAGACCCCTCCGGGACCACGATTACAGATACGCAGTATTTT. It encodes CATSRDPSGTTITDTQYF.

This clonotype was recorded a few times. This sequence joins TRBV6-6 and TRBJ2-7, with 8 nucleotides matching TRBD2. V lost 8 bases and J lost 5; bases outside the gene matches: 11. Germline values: CDR1 MNHNY, CDR2 SVGAGI (reference sequence). The CDR3 has 14 amino acids. CDR3 sequence reads: CASAKSGSPDEQYF. The CDR3 nucleotides read TGTGCCAGCGCCAAAAGCGGGAGTCCTGACGAGCAGTACTTC.

This clonotype was detected many times. The chain joins TRBV12-3 or TRBV12-4 to TRBJ2-2; D may be TRBD1 or TRBD2 (5 bases each). This CDR3 region has 14 residues. Trimming left V 5 bases short and J 1 base short, with 8 bases between. The CDR3 region is CASSRGQNTGELFF. The CDR3 DNA follows: TGTGCCAGCAGTCGGGGCCAGAACACCGGGGAGCTGTTTTTT.

The gene calls are TRBV7-9 and TRBJ2-5; either TRBD1 or TRBD2 may fit D (5 bases each). Germline assignment: CDR1 SEHNR and CDR2 FQNEAQ (reference sequence). This CDR3 region has 14 residues. The ends were cut back, 5 bases at V and 5 bases at J, with 15 bases in the middle. CDR3: CASSPWGRGETQYF. The CDR3 nucleotides read TGTGCCAGCAGCCCGTGGGGGAGAGGGGAGACCCAGTACTTC.

The rearrangement links TRBV9 to TRBJ1-2; D gene uncertain. With 0 bases removed from V and 0 bases from J, the gap between germline ends came to 12 bases. Per germline, CDR1 SGDLS and CDR2 YYNGEE. The CDR3 is made up of 16 amino acids. CDR3 DNA: TGTGCCAGCAGCGTAGGTGGAGGAGTCACTAACTATGGCTACACCTTC. It is translated as CASSVGGGVTNYGYTF.

The chain links TRBV10-1 to TRBJ2-7; 8 nucleotides line up with TRBD1. The germline CDR1 and CDR2 sequences are WNHNN and SYGVQD (reference sequence). CDR3 length: 13 residues. V was clipped by 7 bases and J by 5 bases; unmatched bases: 7. CDR3 protein: CASNPGTGNEQYF. The DNA of the CDR3 is TGCGCCAGCAATCCTGGGACAGGCAACGAGCAGTACTTC.

The V call is TRBV20-1, the J call TRBJ1-5; D remains unclear. In germline, CDR1 is DFQATT, CDR2 SNEGSKA (reference sequence). The V end was cut by 6 bases, the J end by 0 bases, with 9 bases between. This CDR3 region has 13 residues. CDR3 sequence: CSAPGNSNQPQHF. In DNA form, the CDR3 reads TGCAGTGCCCCAGGAAATAGCAATCAGCCCCAGCATTTT.